This TCR beta chain was sequenced during a study of siplizumab effects on memory and regulatory T cells. Sequenced by immunoSEQ multiplex PCR; TCRdb stores in-frame clones only, minus some. The profile shows some 100,000 clones, 80% to 95% of them singletons. Whole-study findings and limits: In the presence of siplizumab, alloreactive sequences traceable to unstimulated CD4+ memory cells were significantly reduced.

CDR3 length: 17 residues. For this clone: The antigen is undetermined.

Sequenced: CD4+ T cells sorted from blood. The sequence came from a human donor in good health. The chain joins TRBV21-1 to TRBJ2-7. TRBV21-1 is a documented pseudogene. The CDR3, as DNA: TGTGCCAGCAGCAATTGGTCCGGTGTTACACCCTCCTACGAGCAGTACTTC. Protein product: CASSNWSGVTPSYEQYF.